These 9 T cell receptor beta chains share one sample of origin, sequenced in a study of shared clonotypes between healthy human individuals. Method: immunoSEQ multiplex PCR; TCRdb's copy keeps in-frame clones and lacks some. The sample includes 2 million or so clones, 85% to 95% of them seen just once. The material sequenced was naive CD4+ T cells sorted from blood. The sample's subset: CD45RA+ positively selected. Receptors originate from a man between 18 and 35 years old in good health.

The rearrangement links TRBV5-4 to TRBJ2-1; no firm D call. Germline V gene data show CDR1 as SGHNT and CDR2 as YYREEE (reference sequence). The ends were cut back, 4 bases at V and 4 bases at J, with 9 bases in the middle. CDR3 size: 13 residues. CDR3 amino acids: CASSKTGYNEQFF. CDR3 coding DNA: TGTGCCAGCAGCAAGACGGGTTACAATGAGCAGTTCTTC.

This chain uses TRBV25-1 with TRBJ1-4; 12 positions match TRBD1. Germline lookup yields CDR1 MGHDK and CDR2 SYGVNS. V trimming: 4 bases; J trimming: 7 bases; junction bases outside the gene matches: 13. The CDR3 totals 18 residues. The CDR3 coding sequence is TGTGCCAGCAGTGGGACCAGGGACAGGGGGCGATTGGGTGAAAAACTGTTTTTT. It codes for CASSGTRDRGRLGEKLFF.

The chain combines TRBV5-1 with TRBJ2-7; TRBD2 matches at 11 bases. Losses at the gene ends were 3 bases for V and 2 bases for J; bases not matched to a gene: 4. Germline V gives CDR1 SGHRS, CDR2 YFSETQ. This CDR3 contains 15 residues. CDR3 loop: CASSSVAGGPYEQYF. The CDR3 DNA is TGCGCCAGCAGCTCGGTAGCGGGAGGGCCCTACGAGCAGTACTTC. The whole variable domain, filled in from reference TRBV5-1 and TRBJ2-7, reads KAGVTQTPRYLIKTRGQQVTLSCSPISGHRSVSWYQQTPGQGLQFLFEYFSETQRNKGNFPGRFSGRQFSNSRSEMNVSTLELGDSALYLCASSSVAGGPYEQYFGPGTRLTVT.

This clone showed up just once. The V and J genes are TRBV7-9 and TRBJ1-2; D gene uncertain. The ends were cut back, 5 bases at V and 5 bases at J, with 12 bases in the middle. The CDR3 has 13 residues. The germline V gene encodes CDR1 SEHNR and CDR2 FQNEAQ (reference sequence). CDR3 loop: CASSPGELYGYTF. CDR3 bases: TGTGCCAGCAGCCCCGGGGAGCTGTATGGCTACACCTTC.

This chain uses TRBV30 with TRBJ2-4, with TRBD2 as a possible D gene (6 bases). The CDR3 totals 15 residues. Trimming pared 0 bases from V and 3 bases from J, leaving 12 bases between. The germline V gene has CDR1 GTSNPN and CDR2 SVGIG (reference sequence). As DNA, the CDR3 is TGTGCCTGGAGTGTACGGCTGGGGGGCAAAAACATTCAGTACTTC. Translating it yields CAWSVRLGGKNIQYF.

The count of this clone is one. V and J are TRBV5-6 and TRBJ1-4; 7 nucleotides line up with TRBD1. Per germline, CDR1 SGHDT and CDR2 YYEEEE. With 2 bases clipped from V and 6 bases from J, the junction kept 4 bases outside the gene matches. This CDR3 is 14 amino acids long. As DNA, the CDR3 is TGTGCCAGCAGCTTCATAACAGGGGATGAAAAACTGTTTTTT. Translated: CASSFITGDEKLFF. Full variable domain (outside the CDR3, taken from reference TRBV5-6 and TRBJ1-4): DAGVTQSPTHLIKTRGQQVTLRCSPKSGHDTVSWYQQALGQGPQFIFQYYEEEERQRGNFPDRFSGHQFPNYSSELNVNALLLGDSALYLCASSFITGDEKLFFGSGTQLSVL.

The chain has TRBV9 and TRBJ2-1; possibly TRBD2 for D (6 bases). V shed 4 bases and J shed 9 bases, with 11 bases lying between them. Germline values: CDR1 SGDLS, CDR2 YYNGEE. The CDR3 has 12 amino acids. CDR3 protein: CASSSSSVEQFF. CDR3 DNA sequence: TGTGCCAGCAGCTCTTCTAGCGTTGAGCAGTTCTTC.

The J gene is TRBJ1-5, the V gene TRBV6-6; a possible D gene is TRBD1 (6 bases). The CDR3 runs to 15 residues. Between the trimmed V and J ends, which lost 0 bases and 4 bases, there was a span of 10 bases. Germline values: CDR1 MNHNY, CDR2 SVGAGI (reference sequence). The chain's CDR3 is CASSYSDRPNQPQHF. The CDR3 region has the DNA TGTGCCAGCAGTTACTCGGACAGACCAAATCAGCCCCAGCATTTT.

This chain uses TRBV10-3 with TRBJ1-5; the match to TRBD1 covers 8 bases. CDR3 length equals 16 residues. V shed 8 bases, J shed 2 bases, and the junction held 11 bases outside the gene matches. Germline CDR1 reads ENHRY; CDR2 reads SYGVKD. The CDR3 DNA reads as TGTGCCATCGCCGCTTCAGGGGGCGCGGGCAATCAGCCCCAGCATTTT. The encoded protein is CAIAASGGAGNQPQHF.